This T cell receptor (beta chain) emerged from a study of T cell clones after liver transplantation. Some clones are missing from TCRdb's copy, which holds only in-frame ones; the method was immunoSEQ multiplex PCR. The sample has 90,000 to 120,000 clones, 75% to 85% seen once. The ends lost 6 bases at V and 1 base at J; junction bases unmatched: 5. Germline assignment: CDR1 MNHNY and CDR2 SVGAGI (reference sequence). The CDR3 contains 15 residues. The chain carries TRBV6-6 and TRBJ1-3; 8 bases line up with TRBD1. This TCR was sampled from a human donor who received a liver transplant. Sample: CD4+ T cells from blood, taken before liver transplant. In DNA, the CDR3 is TGTGCCAGCAGACTACAGGGGGTTTCTGGAAACACCATATATTTT. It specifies CASRLQGVSGNTIYF.